This T cell receptor beta chain derives from a study of CD8+CD57+ T cells in acquired aplastic anemia. Overall study context: Recorded DNA amounts for sorted CD4+ and CD8+ cells had an average of around 3.4 ug.

The V gene's germline CDR1 is SGHTA and CDR2 FQGNSA. V dropped 3 bases and J dropped 5 bases, with 14 bases sitting between them. CDR3 length: 15 amino acids. This clonotype appeared many times. Its antigen remains unidentified. Researchers used genomic DNA as the template to profile TCR beta VDJ and CDR3. MiXCR was run by TCRdb on the reads, yielding one entry per CDR3 protein. The profile shows some 200,000 distinct CDR3 sequences, almost 50% of them singletons. Findings and limits, study-wide: Patients showed no significant difference from controls in CD8+ Simpson's diversity.

In patients chosen for sequencing, flow cytometry had shown CD8+CD57+ cell expansion. Sequenced sample: sorted CD4+, CD8+, or CD8+CD57+ T cells (not recorded which) from PBMCs. This receptor was taken from a human donor with aplastic anemia. The chain uses TRBV7-2 and TRBJ2-1; perhaps D is TRBD1 or TRBD2 (5 bases each). CDR3 coding DNA: TGTGCCAGCAGCTTGGGACCTTCGGGAAACAATGAGCAGTTCTTC. Translation: CASSLGPSGNNEQFF.